Sequencing of this T cell receptor (beta chain) was carried out in a study of radiation and T cells in renal cell carcinoma. General study points: Pretreatment tumor biopsies were lacking, so baseline clonotypes are unknown. In blood, top tumor clones expanded by 2 weeks, shrinking by 4.

Sample time point: blood 4 weeks post-SBRT, at nephrectomy. As to treatment: 15 Gy SBRT to primary tumor, nephrectomy 4 weeks later. Profiling relied on immunoSEQ multiplex PCR, and the TCRdb table lists in-frame clones only, not all of them. The profile shows 65,000 or so clones, roughly 80% of them singletons. Germline lookup yields CDR1 SGHAT and CDR2 FQNNGV. Trimming at V came to 5 bases and at J to 4 bases, leaving 6 bases not matched to a gene. The CDR3 length is 15 residues. Concerning this clone: What it binds is unknown.

Specimen: blood, collected from a patient whose treatment included radiotherapy and nephrectomy. The receptor was derived from a man in his 60s with renal cell carcinoma. The rearrangement links TRBV11-2 to TRBJ2-1; TRBD2 aligns across 9 bases. Here the CDR3 reads CASSRAAGGYNEQFF. The CDR3 DNA reads TGTGCCAGCAGCCGTGCAGCGGGGGGATACAATGAGCAGTTCTTC.